Listed below are T cell receptor beta chains from one sample, sequenced in a study of T cells after posttransplantation cyclophosphamide. The table came from immunoSEQ multiplex PCR; TCRdb's copy has only in-frame clones and leaves some out. The sample holds about 25,000 clones, and no clone turns up only once. The sequencing sample was made of PBMCs. Receptors were obtained from a woman between 45 and 60 years old in good health, CMV-negative, and a related stem cell transplant donor. Each CDR3 is given with its conserved first and last residue. The order of the fields is V gene, J gene, D gene, clone size, CDR3 protein, CDR3 DNA. D genes are given only for firm matches. For some rows the clone size is stated as once, few or many, or as a class when expanded; others skip it.

v_call: TRBV7-6
j_call: TRBJ1-1
d_call: .
clone_size: many
cdr3_aa: CASSLEGVRTEAFF
cdr3_nt: TGTGCCAGCAGCTTAGAGGGGGTTCGAACTGAAGCTTTCTTT

v_call: TRBV5-1
j_call: TRBJ1-2
d_call: .
clone_size: many
cdr3_aa: CASSADYGGYTF
cdr3_nt: TGCGCCAGCAGCGCGGACTACGGGGGCTACACCTTC

v_call: TRBV6-6
j_call: TRBJ2-4
d_call: TRBD2
clone_size: many
cdr3_aa: CASRAGLAKNIQYF
cdr3_nt: TGTGCCAGCAGAGCGGGACTAGCCAAAAACATTCAGTACTTC

v_call: TRBV5-4
j_call: TRBJ2-3
d_call: .
clone_size: many
cdr3_aa: CASSLAVHTDTQYF
cdr3_nt: TGTGCCAGCAGCTTGGCAGTACACACAGATACGCAGTATTTT

v_call: TRBV18
j_call: TRBJ2-3
d_call: TRBD1
clone_size: many
cdr3_aa: CASSPGTGPDTQYF
cdr3_nt: TGTGCCAGCTCACCGGGGACAGGGCCCGATACGCAGTATTTT

v_call: TRBV5-1
j_call: TRBJ1-1
d_call: TRBD1
clone_size: many
cdr3_aa: CASRDRGPLNTEAFF
cdr3_nt: TGCGCCAGCAGGGACAGGGGGCCTCTGAACACTGAAGCTTTCTTT

v_call: TRBV13
j_call: TRBJ1-1
d_call: .
clone_size: many
cdr3_aa: CASSLTRGDTEAFF
cdr3_nt: TGTGCCAGCAGCTTAACAAGGGGCGACACTGAAGCTTTCTTT

v_call: TRBV6-6
j_call: TRBJ2-7
d_call: .
clone_size: .
cdr3_aa: CASSRTEGNYEQYF
cdr3_nt: TGTGCCAGCAGCCGGACGGAGGGTAACTACGAGCAGTACTTC

v_call: TRBV10-1
j_call: TRBJ1-4
d_call: .
clone_size: many
cdr3_aa: CASSGGTTEKLFF
cdr3_nt: TGCGCCAGCAGTGGGGGGACTACGGAAAAACTGTTTTTT

v_call: TRBV6-1
j_call: TRBJ2-1
d_call: TRBD1
clone_size: many
cdr3_aa: CASRDRGNEQFF
cdr3_nt: TGTGCCAGCAGAGACAGGGGCAATGAGCAGTTCTTC